One sample yielded the 4 T cell receptor beta chains listed below, sequenced in a study of beta chain features in type 1 diabetes (dated by TCRdb to the late 2010s). Receptor libraries were prepared by the immunoSEQ multiplex PCR assay. The entire amount of isolated RNA was reverse transcribed using the High Capacity cDNA Reverse Transcription Kit, so the sequenced TCRB transcripts were expressed ones. What TCRdb holds here is the immuneACCESS table cut down to in-frame rearrangements. Part of the clones is not present; checked against another copy, under half of the missing clones reflect an unresolved V gene, and the others are unexplained. The sample table records about 290,000 clones; 8% of these occur just once. The top ten clones comprise 1% of the sample. Sequenced material: central memory CD4+ T cells from blood. These receptors were collected from a woman aged 18-29 years in good health.

This clone was seen more than once but under ten times. V is TRBV9 and J is TRBJ2-3; D is possibly TRBD1 (6 bases). This CDR3 contains 14 residues. Germline-derived CDR1 and CDR2 are SGDLS and YYNGEE. The germline V and J ends were trimmed by 0 bases and 4 bases, with 9 bases remaining between them. Here the CDR3 DNA reads TGTGCCAGCAGCGTAGCCGGACAGTCAGATACGCAGTATTTT. As protein: CASSVAGQSDTQYF.

The table lists this clone with a few counts. The V and J genes are TRBV6-5 and TRBJ1-4; D gene unclear. Germline values: CDR1 MNHEY, CDR2 SVGAGI. The CDR3 runs 14 residues. Trimming removed 4 bases at V and 8 bases at J, with 14 bases between. The CDR3 nucleotides are TGTGCCAGCAGTTCCCTGTCTTTGTCCGAAAAACTGTTTTTT. Translated, it gives CASSSLSLSEKLFF.

This clone was seen a few times. The V gene is TRBV7-9, the J gene TRBJ2-3; D might be TRBD1 (6 bases). The CDR3 length is 16 residues. Trimming stripped 3 bases from V and 9 bases from J, with 22 bases between. Germline-derived CDR1 and CDR2 are SEHNR and FQNEAQ (reference sequence). The CDR3 protein is CASSLVQGKVVQTQYF. As DNA, the CDR3 is TGTGCCAGCAGCTTGGTCCAGGGGAAGGTGGTACAGACGCAGTATTTT.

The chain employs TRBV7-3 and TRBJ1-1, with D uncertain. The V and J ends lost 2 bases and 1 base respectively, with 8 bases between them. There are 14 residues in the CDR3. Germline CDR1 and CDR2: SGHTA and FQGTGA. The CDR3 DNA reads as TGTGCCAGCAGCTTATTGAGGGAGAACACTGAAGCTTTCTTT. Protein: CASSLLRENTEAFF.